One sample yielded the 26 T cell receptor beta chains listed below, sequenced in a study of early T cells in non-severe SARS-CoV-2 infection. MiXCR was run by TCRdb on the 5' RACE reads, yielding one entry per CDR3 protein. The sample contains tens of thousands of distinct CDR3 sequences, about 13% of which appear only once. The sequencing input was whole blood. All receptors come from an adult who was a healthcare worker with PCR-confirmed SARS-CoV-2 infection or an uninfected control (not recorded which).

This clonotype was seen only a few times. The chain combines TRBV5-1 with TRBJ1-1; D unresolved. V lost 5 bases and J lost 9, with 8 bases in between. The germline CDR1 and CDR2 sequences are SGHRS and YFSETQ. This CDR3 region has 10 residues. The CDR3 sequence: CASSRPQAFF. DNA of the CDR3: TGCGCCAGCAGTAGGCCCCAAGCTTTCTTT.

This clonotype turned up a few times. This chain joins TRBV4-1 and TRBJ2-7; D is undetermined. This CDR3 is built from 9 residues. CDR1 and CDR2 (germline): MGHRA, YSYEKL. V lost 8 bases and J lost 12, with 11 bases in between. CDR3 bases: TGCGCCAGCTTGCTGGACCGGTACTTC. Translated: CASLLDRYF.

This clonotype was detected only a few times. The rearrangement uses TRBV30 and TRBJ2-1, with D possibly being TRBD2 (5 bases). This CDR3 comprises 15 residues. From germline, CDR1 is GTSNPN and CDR2 SVGIG (reference sequence). Trimming removed 3 bases at V and 1 base at J, with 13 bases between. The CDR3 spells CAWSGMVGSYNEQFF. CDR3 nucleotides: TGTGCCTGGAGCGGGATGGTAGGTTCCTACAATGAGCAGTTCTTC.

This clonotype is medium-sized. The chain joins TRBV28 to TRBJ1-1, with 8 bases matching TRBD1. V was clipped by 6 bases and J by 4 bases; unmatched bases: 4. The CDR3 has 13 residues. Germline assignment: CDR1 MDHEN and CDR2 SYDVKM. The CDR3 is CASSLTGGTEAFF. The CDR3 DNA reads as TGTGCCAGCAGCTTAACAGGGGGCACTGAAGCTTTCTTT. Combining the CDR3 with reference TRBV28 and TRBJ1-1 gives the whole variable domain DVKVTQSSRYLVKRTGEKVFLECVQDMDHENMFWYRQDPGLGLRLIYFSYDVKMKEKGDIPEGYSVSREKKERFSLILESASTNQTSMYLCASSLTGGTEAFFGQGTRLTVV.

This clonotype has only a few counts. The CDR3 protein is CASKERRGGGYEQYF. The DNA of the CDR3 is TGTGCCAGCAAAGAGAGGCGAGGGGGCGGGTACGAGCAGTACTTC. The J gene is TRBJ2-7, the V gene TRBV27, with 7 positions matching TRBD1. Germline CDR1 reads MNHEY; CDR2 reads SMNVEV (reference sequence). The junction had 13 bases not matched to a gene; V was cut back by 7 bases and J by 4 bases. This CDR3 region has 15 residues.

The chain combines TRBV20-1 with TRBJ1-5, with D uncertain. V lost 0 bases, J lost 0 bases, and 6 bases lay in between. This CDR3 comprises 14 residues. CDR1 and CDR2 from the germline V gene are DFQATT and SNEGSKA (reference sequence). CDR3 DNA: TGCAGTGCTAGAGATCTATATAGCAATCAGCCCCAGCATTTT. The encoded protein is CSARDLYSNQPQHF.

The chain uses TRBV3-1 and TRBJ2-5; 8 positions match TRBD2. The germline V gene has CDR1 LGHDT and CDR2 YNNKEL (reference sequence). This CDR3 is built from 19 residues. V was clipped by 1 base and J by 2 bases; unmatched bases: 15. The CDR3, as DNA: TGTGCCAGCAGCCAAGGTCTCGGGGGGGGCACTCCAACACAAGAGACCCAGTACTTC. The encoded protein is CASSQGLGGGTPTQETQYF.

A few counts support this clonotype. The V gene is TRBV7-6, the J gene TRBJ2-7; D is undetermined. The CDR3 extends over 15 amino acids. Looked up from germline, CDR1 is SGHVS and CDR2 is FNYEAQ. Trimming removed 5 bases at V and 2 bases at J, with 16 bases between. The CDR3 region is CASSRFTGPTYEQYF. CDR3 sequence (DNA): TGTGCCAGCAGCCGCTTCACCGGACCCACCTACGAGCAGTACTTC.

This clonotype was detected ten times or more. V gene TRBV25-1 combines with J gene TRBJ1-6; the match to TRBD1 covers 8 bases. Germline loops: CDR1 MGHDK, CDR2 SYGVNS. With V trimmed by 6 bases and J by 5 bases, 3 bases remained unmatched. The length of the CDR3 is 14 residues. The CDR3 protein is CASSPTGDNSPLHF. CDR3 sequence (DNA): TGTGCCAGCAGCCCGACAGGGGATAATTCACCCCTCCACTTT.

This clonotype came up a few times. The CDR3 here is CASSENGQGNEKLFF. CDR3 sequence (DNA): TGTGCCAGCAGTGAAAATGGGCAGGGCAATGAAAAACTGTTTTTT. V usage is TRBV2 and J usage is TRBJ1-4; a weak D match, TRBD1 (5 bases). The germline V gene has CDR1 SNHLY and CDR2 FYNNEI. This CDR3 region has 15 residues. Trimming pared 2 bases from V and 5 bases from J, leaving 12 bases between.

The gene calls are TRBV29-1 and TRBJ1-2; TRBD1 might be the D (6 bases). Between the trimmed V and J ends, which lost 3 bases and 6 bases, there was a span of 14 bases. Germline V gene data show CDR1 as SQVTM and CDR2 as ANQGSEA. The CDR3 totals 13 residues. The CDR3 loop is CSVESRGGHGYTF. DNA of the CDR3: TGCAGCGTTGAGTCCAGGGGAGGTCATGGCTACACCTTC.

The chain has TRBV5-1 and TRBJ1-1; TRBD1 aligns across 8 bases. The CDR3 runs 16 residues. CDR1 is SGHRS, CDR2 YFSETQ, per germline. Trimming removed 7 bases from V and 1 base from J; junction bases left unmatched: 12. The DNA for the CDR3 is TGCGCCAGCCGCCCGACAGGGGAGGCCGGGAACACTGAAGCTTTCTTT. This encodes CASRPTGEAGNTEAFF.

V usage is TRBV7-9 and J usage is TRBJ1-1, with D uncertain. Trimming took off 1 base at V and 11 bases at J, with 8 bases between the two ends. CDR1 and CDR2 from the germline V gene are SEHNR and FQNEAQ (reference sequence). The CDR3 is 11 amino acids. The CDR3 DNA sequence: TGTGCCAGCAGCTTAGGCGCTGGGGCTTTCTTT. It encodes CASSLGAGAFF.

The chain joins TRBV5-6 to TRBJ2-7; unclear D gene. The CDR3 is 13 amino acids. Per germline, CDR1 SGHDT and CDR2 YYEEEE. Trimming pared 2 bases from V and 3 bases from J, leaving 9 bases between. The CDR3 protein is CASSLWRSYEQYF. The CDR3 DNA follows: TGTGCCAGCAGCTTATGGAGAAGCTACGAGCAGTACTTC.

This clonotype was seen many times. The V gene is TRBV20-1, the J gene TRBJ2-3; TRBD1 or TRBD2 may be the D gene (7 bases each). Germline CDR1 DFQATT, CDR2 SNEGSKA (reference sequence). V dropped 3 bases and J dropped 1 base, with 17 bases sitting between them. The CDR3 extends over 16 amino acids. CDR3 in amino acids: CSASQAGQGGTDTQYF. The CDR3 DNA sequence: TGCAGTGCTAGCCAAGCGGGGCAGGGGGGCACAGATACGCAGTATTTT.

V gene TRBV28 combines with J gene TRBJ2-7; TRBD2 agrees at 15 bases. The germline gives CDR1 MDHEN, CDR2 SYDVKM. V shed 6 bases, J shed 2 bases, and the junction held 8 bases outside the gene matches. The CDR3 is 17 amino acids. The CDR3 DNA is TGTGCCAGCAGGAAGGGACTAGCGGGAGGACTAACCTACGAGCAGTACTTC. This gives the protein CASRKGLAGGLTYEQYF.

This clonotype was seen a handful of times. This sequence joins TRBV6-6 and TRBJ1-4; 8 nucleotides match TRBD1. The length of the CDR3 is 13 residues. With V trimmed by 6 bases and J by 7 bases, 4 bases remained unmatched. Germline CDR1 is MNHNY and CDR2 is SVGAGI (reference sequence). The CDR3 region is CASSGQGGEKLFF. The CDR3, as DNA: TGTGCCAGCAGCGGACAGGGCGGTGAAAAACTGTTTTTT.

The chain is built from TRBV7-2 and TRBJ2-1; unclear D gene. The germline V gene has CDR1 SGHTA and CDR2 FQGNSA. V lost 5 bases and J lost 7, with 12 bases in between. This CDR3 contains 13 residues. This chain's CDR3 is CASSPRNKNEQFF. In DNA form, the CDR3 reads TGTGCCAGCAGCCCGCGGAATAAGAATGAGCAGTTCTTC.

There are a few counts of this clonotype. The V and J genes are TRBV20-1 and TRBJ2-3; unclear D gene. The CDR3 is made up of 15 amino acids. Germline CDR1 and CDR2: DFQATT and SNEGSKA (reference sequence). V shed 3 bases and J shed 0 bases, with 13 bases lying between them. Here the CDR3 DNA reads TGCAGTGCTAGGTCCGCTGCCGTGAGCACAGATACGCAGTATTTT. This gives the protein CSARSAAVSTDTQYF.

The chain uses TRBV7-9 and TRBJ1-1, with 10 nucleotides matching TRBD1. V lost 6 bases to trimming and J lost 1 base; unmatched junction nucleotides: 5. Germline CDR1 reads SEHNR; CDR2 reads FQNEAQ (reference sequence). The length of the CDR3 is 15 residues. For the CDR3, the DNA is TGTGCCAGCAGGCCCTGGACAGGGGGGAACACTGAAGCTTTCTTT. Translated, it gives CASRPWTGGNTEAFF.

The chain carries TRBV20-1 and TRBJ1-6, with D possibly matching TRBD1 (6 bases). V was shortened by 6 bases and J by 6 bases, with 15 bases between the two germline ends. There are 14 residues in the CDR3. Germline CDR1 and CDR2: DFQATT and SNEGSKA (reference sequence). This CDR3 is CSAPPGAGNSPLHF. CDR3 DNA: TGCAGTGCCCCGCCGGGGGCAGGTAATTCACCCCTCCACTTT.

This chain connects TRBV20-1 to TRBJ1-1, with unresolved D. This CDR3 is 14 amino acids long. Between the trimmed V and J ends, which lost 0 bases and 0 bases, there was a span of 8 bases. CDR1 is DFQATT, CDR2 SNEGSKA, per germline (reference sequence). CDR3 sequence (DNA): TGCAGTGCTAGAGATGTTACCGTGAACACTGAAGCTTTCTTT. As protein: CSARDVTVNTEAFF.

The chain links TRBV4-2 to TRBJ1-2; D not resolved. Germline CDR1 LGHNA, CDR2 YNFKEQ. Trimming took off 1 base at V and 5 bases at J, with 17 bases between the two ends. There are 16 residues in the CDR3. CDR3 nucleotide sequence: TGTGCCAGCAGCCAAGTGGGCAGCGAGTATTCTTATGGCTACACCTTC. Its translation is CASSQVGSEYSYGYTF.

This CDR3 reads CASSEAAIAGGSTYEQYF. CDR3 coding DNA: TGTGCCAGCAGTGAAGCGGCGATAGCGGGAGGGTCTACCTACGAGCAGTACTTC. This rearrangement joins TRBV6-1 to TRBJ2-7, with 11 nucleotides matching TRBD2. The V segment lost 0 bases and the J segment 2 bases; nucleotides outside the gene matches: 9. CDR3 length: 18 residues. CDR1 is MNHNS and CDR2 is SASEGT in the germline V gene.

This clonotype came up a few times. The chain carries TRBV27 and TRBJ2-7; 7 nucleotides align to TRBD2. J was trimmed by 1 base and V by 3 bases; bases with no gene match: 3. This CDR3 spans 14 amino acids. Germline V gives CDR1 MNHEY, CDR2 SMNVEV (reference sequence). CDR3 sequence reads: CASSFQAGSYEQYF. The CDR3 DNA follows: TGTGCCAGCAGTTTTCAAGCGGGGTCCTACGAGCAGTACTTC.

The gene calls are TRBV5-1 and TRBJ1-6; D is perhaps TRBD1 (6 bases). V was cut by 0 bases and J by 6 bases, with 19 bases left in between. Germline CDR1 is SGHRS and CDR2 is YFSETQ. The CDR3 has 18 residues. CDR3 DNA: TGCGCCAGCAGCTTGGGAATGTCGGGACAACTCAGTAATTCACCCCTCCACTTT. It specifies CASSLGMSGQLSNSPLHF.